The rows below give T cell receptor beta chains drawn from one sample of a study of identical twins. TCRdb independently ran MiXCR on the 5' RACE reads; one entry per CDR3 protein. The sample records 300,000 or so distinct CDR3 sequences, 8% to 9.5% being singletons. Another study also made use of these data, one on yellow fever vaccine responses in identical twins.

The material sequenced was CD8+ T cells sorted from blood. These receptor sequences come from a woman aged 18-29 years in good health. Both conserved end residues are part of each CDR3. A D gene is named only where the DNA matches it firmly. Clone sizes are given selectively: once, few, many, or a class where the clone is expanded.

V	size	D	J	CDR3	DNA
TRBV7-9	many	.	TRBJ2-2	CASSPLSGELFF	TGTGCCAGCAGCCCACTAAGCGGGGAGCTGTTTTTT
TRBV12-3/TRBV12-4	.	.	TRBJ2-5	CASRRTRPEETQYF	TGTGCCAGCAGGAGGACGAGACCCGAAGAGACCCAGTACTTC
TRBV28	.	.	TRBJ2-3	CASSLNVGVITDTQYF	TGTGCCAGCAGTTTAAACGTAGGGGTTATCACAGATACGCAGTATTTT
TRBV11-3	.	.	TRBJ2-7	CASSLDSDTYYEQYF	TGTGCCAGCAGCTTAGATTCGGACACCTACTACGAGCAGTACTTC
TRBV7-9	.	.	TRBJ2-7	CASSSRDSPAEQYF	TGTGCCAGCAGCTCCCGGGACTCTCCGGCCGAGCAGTACTTC
TRBV11-1	.	TRBD2	TRBJ2-1	CASSPRISTSGRGYNEQFF	TGTGCCAGCAGCCCACGAATTTCGACTAGCGGGAGGGGTTACAATGAGCAGTTCTTC
TRBV3-1	many	.	TRBJ2-5	CASSQEDLETQYF	TGTGCCAGCAGCCAAGAGGATTTAGAGACCCAGTACTTC
TRBV11-2	.	.	TRBJ2-5	CASSLFWQGWIETQYF	TGTGCCAGCAGCTTATTTTGGCAGGGGTGGATAGAGACCCAGTACTTC
TRBV2	many	TRBD2	TRBJ2-1	CATLRGDSYNEQFF	TGTGCCACCTTGCGGGGGGACTCCTACAATGAGCAGTTCTTC
TRBV4-1	few	.	TRBJ2-1	CASSQPGTPSYNEQFF	TGCGCCAGCAGCCAACCCGGGACTCCCTCCTACAATGAGCAGTTCTTC
TRBV25-1	.	TRBD2	TRBJ2-1	CASSRRGNHNEQFF	TGTGCCAGCAGTCGGCGGGGGAACCACAATGAGCAGTTCTTC
TRBV28	many	.	TRBJ2-1	CASRAGLGIYNEQFF	TGTGCCAGCAGGGCAGGGTTGGGGATTTACAATGAGCAGTTCTTC
TRBV28	.	.	TRBJ2-6	CASKPPSAPVGYSGANVLTF	TGTGCCAGCAAACCGCCCTCTGCCCCGGTAGGCTATTCTGGGGCCAACGTCCTGACTTTC
TRBV11-1	few	TRBD1	TRBJ2-1	CASSFPPRTGHNEQFF	TGTGCCAGCAGCTTTCCCCCCCGGACAGGGCACAATGAGCAGTTCTTC
TRBV11-2	many	TRBD1	TRBJ2-7	CASSFRQGQVYEQYF	TGTGCCAGCAGCTTCCGACAGGGACAGGTCTACGAGCAGTACTTC
TRBV6-1	many	TRBD2	TRBJ2-1	CASSSTTSGSGNEQFF	TGTGCCAGCAGCTCTACGACTAGCGGGAGTGGGAATGAGCAGTTCTTC
TRBV28	few	TRBD2	TRBJ2-1	CASIGTSGGVEQFF	TGTGCCAGCATTGGGACTAGCGGGGGCGTAGAGCAGTTCTTC
TRBV20-1	few	TRBD2	TRBJ2-7	CSAPGELAGVPEQYF	TGCAGTGCCCCCGGGGAGCTAGCGGGAGTCCCCGAGCAGTACTTC
TRBV7-9	few	TRBD1	TRBJ1-2	CASSHGQGNQGGYTF	TGTGCCAGCAGCCATGGACAGGGGAACCAGGGCGGCTACACCTTC
TRBV7-2	many	TRBD1	TRBJ2-5	CASSYRGGRTQETQYF	TGTGCCAGCAGCTACAGGGGCGGTCGGACCCAAGAGACCCAGTACTTC
TRBV9	few	TRBD2	TRBJ2-7	CASSGGLGGYEQYF	TGTGCCAGCAGCGGGGGACTAGGTGGCTACGAGCAGTACTTC
TRBV20-1	few	.	TRBJ2-1	CSASPNDYMFYEQFF	TGCAGTGCTAGCCCTAACGACTATATGTTCTATGAGCAGTTCTTC
TRBV28	many	TRBD2	TRBJ2-1	CASSGREGVPHNEQFF	TGTGCCAGCAGCGGTCGGGAGGGAGTTCCCCACAATGAGCAGTTCTTC
TRBV20-1	few	TRBD2	TRBJ2-1	CSASSGRRKNEQFF	TGCAGTGCTTCAAGCGGGAGGCGAAAAAATGAGCAGTTCTTC
TRBV29-1	few	TRBD1	TRBJ2-7	CSARDREYYEQYF	TGCAGCGCCCGGGACAGGGAATACTACGAGCAGTACTTC
TRBV15	.	TRBD1	TRBJ2-5	CATRLDRGLQETQYF	TGTGCCACCAGGCTGGATAGGGGGCTCCAAGAGACCCAGTACTTC
TRBV4-3	many	.	TRBJ2-6	CASSAGNSGANVLTF	TGCGCCAGCAGCGCGGGGAACTCTGGGGCCAACGTCCTGACTTTC
TRBV9	many	.	TRBJ2-6	CASSVDQKGSGANVLTF	TGTGCCAGCAGCGTAGATCAAAAAGGATCTGGGGCCAACGTCCTGACTTTC
TRBV7-8	many	TRBD2	TRBJ2-3	CASSLDWTSSNLDTQYF	TGTGCCAGCAGCTTAGATTGGACTAGCTCGAACCTCGATACGCAGTATTTT
TRBV2	many	.	TRBJ2-5	CASSEALLAFEETQYF	TGTGCCAGCAGTGAAGCGCTTTTAGCGTTTGAAGAGACCCAGTACTTC
TRBV7-9	few	.	TRBJ2-7	CASSVPASYEQYF	TGTGCCAGCAGCGTCCCTGCCAGCTACGAGCAGTACTTC
TRBV4-1	.	.	TRBJ2-7	CASSQGLGAASYEQYF	TGCGCCAGCAGCCAAGGTCTGGGTGCAGCCTCCTACGAGCAGTACTTC
TRBV6-2/TRBV6-3	.	.	TRBJ2-1	CASSNPLAGTQFF	TGTGCCAGCAGTAATCCCCTGGCAGGGACCCAGTTCTTC
TRBV5-4	few	TRBD1	TRBJ1-1	CASSQGAEAFF	TGTGCCAGCAGCCAGGGGGCGGAGGCTTTCTTT
TRBV20-1	many	TRBD1	TRBJ2-7	CSASGTDLYEQYF	TGCAGTGCTTCCGGGACAGACCTCTACGAGCAGTACTTC
TRBV4-1	few	.	TRBJ1-2	CASSQTDRYGYTF	TGCGCCAGCAGCCAAACGGACAGATATGGCTACACCTTC
TRBV5-1	many	.	TRBJ2-5	CASSLVIWETQYF	TGCGCCAGCAGCTTGGTCATTTGGGAGACCCAGTACTTC
TRBV12-3/TRBV12-4	.	TRBD2	TRBJ2-3	CTLWGTSGFRPSTDTQYF	TGTACCCTCTGGGGGACTAGCGGGTTTCGTCCTAGCACAGATACGCAGTATTTT
TRBV5-1	many	TRBD2	TRBJ2-7	CASSFGTSGPYVSYEQYF	TGCGCCAGCAGCTTTGGGACTAGCGGGCCCTACGTCTCCTACGAGCAGTACTTC
TRBV15	few	TRBD2	TRBJ2-1	CATSRARESYNEQFF	TGTGCCACCAGCAGAGCGCGGGAGTCTTACAATGAGCAGTTCTTC